Presented here are 22 T cell receptor beta chains from one specimen sequenced in a study of T cells after yellow fever vaccination. TCRdb reanalysed the 5' RACE reads using MiXCR and keeps one entry per CDR3 protein. The table has around 310,000 distinct CDR3 sequences, 3% to 4.5% seen once; the top ten hold around 24%. The material sequenced was PBMCs, taken 5 days after the yellow fever booster vaccination. The receptors were gathered from a man aged 18 to 29 who received the YFV17D yellow fever vaccine.

The chain uses TRBV6-1 and TRBJ2-5, with D possibly being TRBD1 (5 bases). The CDR3 loop spans 12 amino acids. The ends were cut back, 7 bases at V and 4 bases at J, with 10 bases in the middle. Germline lookup yields CDR1 MNHNS and CDR2 SASEGT. CDR3 sequence reads: CASTRVGETQYF. CDR3 bases: TGTGCCAGCACCAGGGTCGGAGAGACCCAGTACTTC.

This clonotype has only a few counts. The chain employs TRBV12-3 or TRBV12-4 and TRBJ1-2, with 7 nucleotides matching TRBD1. The length of the CDR3 is 14 residues. V lost 0 bases to trimming and J lost 8 bases; unmatched junction nucleotides: 6. The chain's CDR3 is CASSLARGLYGYTF. The DNA for the CDR3 is TGTGCCAGCAGTTTAGCGAGGGGGCTTTACGGCTACACCTTC.

This clonotype has just a few counts. The V call is TRBV27, the J call TRBJ2-1, with 9 bases matching TRBD2. Per the germline V gene, CDR1 is MNHEY and CDR2 is SMNVEV (reference sequence). The CDR3 is made up of 16 amino acids. Trimming at V came to 2 bases and at J to 9 bases, leaving 11 bases not matched to a gene. Here the CDR3 DNA reads TGTGCCAGCAGTTTAAGTTGGCTAGCGGGGCTAGGTGAGCAGTTCTTC. Translation gives CASSLSWLAGLGEQFF.

This clonotype came up a few times. V usage is TRBV5-1 and J usage is TRBJ1-1; D unclear. Germline V lookup: CDR1 SGHRS, CDR2 YFSETQ. The CDR3 has 15 residues. V was trimmed by 0 bases and J by 4 bases, leaving 13 bases between them. DNA for the CDR3: TGCGCCAGCAGCTTGGAGCCACCCCCCGGCACTGAAGCTTTCTTT. It specifies CASSLEPPPGTEAFF.

This clonotype was detected a few times. The chain employs TRBV5-1 and TRBJ1-2, with 8 bases that match TRBD1. V trimming: 4 bases; J trimming: 2 bases; junction bases outside the gene matches: 7. Germline CDR1 SGHRS, CDR2 YFSETQ. CDR3 size: 15 residues. The CDR3 is CASSDRDRKNYGYTF. The CDR3 bases are TGCGCCAGCAGCGATCGGGACAGGAAAAACTATGGCTACACCTTC.

A note on this clonotype: One end of the junction varies from germline; a read error may be responsible. The rearrangement joins TRBV27 to TRBJ1-1; 7 bases are a match to TRBD1. This CDR3 spans 14 amino acids. From germline, CDR1 is MNHEY and CDR2 SMNVEV (reference sequence). The CDR3 nucleotides read TGTGCCAGCAGCGCCGCGACAGGGAACGCTGAAGCTTTCTTT. Protein product: CASSAATGNAEAFF.

The sample holds many counts of this clonotype. This sequence joins TRBV6-2 or TRBV6-3 and TRBJ2-1, with 7 bases that match TRBD2. J was trimmed by 1 base and V by 4 bases; bases with no gene match: 19. The V gene's germline CDR1 is MNHEY and CDR2 SVGEGT. The CDR3 runs 20 residues. CDR3 nucleotide sequence: TGTGCCAGCAGTTCCCTTGCCTACTCCGTTGGCGGGGGATCCTACAATGAGCAGTTCTTC. Translating it yields CASSSLAYSVGGGSYNEQFF.

This clonotype was picked up a small number of times. The chain is built from TRBV30 and TRBJ2-3; no clear D. Germline CDR1 and CDR2: GTSNPN and SVGIG (reference sequence). The CDR3 consists of 11 residues. V was clipped by 3 bases and J by 6 bases, with 7 bases between them. The CDR3 region has the DNA TGTGCCTGGAGCCATACGGATACGCAGTATTTT. Amino acid sequence: CAWSHTDTQYF.

The chain links TRBV20-1 to TRBJ2-5; D not certain. The V gene lost 5 bases and the J gene lost 2 bases, with 3 bases spanning the gap. The germline CDR1 and CDR2 sequences are DFQATT and SNEGSKA (reference sequence). The CDR3 totals 10 residues. CDR3 coding DNA: TGCAGTGCTTTACAAGAGACCCAGTACTTC. Residues: CSALQETQYF.

This clonotype was seen a handful of times. This chain connects TRBV7-2 to TRBJ1-5; D call uncertain. CDR3 length: 15 amino acids. Germline CDR1 and CDR2: SGHTA and FQGNSA. The V end was cut by 4 bases, the J end by 6 bases, with 16 bases between. DNA for the CDR3: TGTGCCAGCAGCTCCAGCCCAAACCTGGGTCAGCCCCAGCATTTT. Amino acids: CASSSSPNLGQPQHF.

This clonotype was detected many times. The chain links TRBV6-6 to TRBJ2-1; D not certain. Germline V lookup: CDR1 MNHNY, CDR2 SVGAGI (reference sequence). The V and J ends lost 3 bases and 0 bases respectively, with 9 bases between them. The CDR3 length is 15 residues. Written as DNA, the CDR3 is TGTGCCAGCAGTTATGGAGTTAGCTCCTACAATGAGCAGTTCTTC. Amino acids: CASSYGVSSYNEQFF.

This clonotype was picked up a small number of times. This chain uses TRBV11-2 with TRBJ2-3; D uncertain. CDR3 size: 15 residues. V was shortened by 1 base and J by 2 bases, with 10 bases between the two germline ends. The germline V gene encodes CDR1 SGHAT and CDR2 FQNNGV. CDR3 bases: TGTGCCAGCAGCTTAGGGCAGGCCTTCACAGATACGCAGTATTTT. Translated, it gives CASSLGQAFTDTQYF.

This clonotype was detected ten times or more. This chain links TRBV7-2 with TRBJ1-5; D is perhaps TRBD1 (5 bases). V lost 3 bases and J 6 bases, leaving 12 bases between the germline ends. Germline values: CDR1 SGHTA, CDR2 FQGNSA. This CDR3 has 14 residues. CDR3 DNA: TGTGCCAGCAGCTTTGGGGGGGAGGGTCAGCCCCAGCATTTT. Its protein is CASSFGGEGQPQHF. The entire variable domain, with the rest obtained from reference TRBV7-2 and TRBJ1-5, is as follows: GAGVSQSPSNKVTEKGKDVELRCDPISGHTALYWYRQSLGQGLEFLIYFQGNSAPDKSGLPSDRFSAERTGGSVSTLTIQRTQQEDSAVYLCASSFGGEGQPQHFGDGTRLSIL.

In its sample, this clonotype was seen a few times. The J gene is TRBJ1-2, the V gene TRBV20-1, with no clear D. The CDR3 spans 13 residues. V was pared by 3 bases and J by 4 bases, with 12 bases between. Per the germline V gene, CDR1 is DFQATT and CDR2 is SNEGSKA (reference sequence). Here the CDR3 reads CSARAGIGYGYTF. CDR3 coding DNA: TGCAGTGCTAGGGCGGGGATCGGCTATGGCTACACCTTC.

Only a few counts were recorded for this clonotype. At one boundary the junction diverges from the germline segment, which might be a read error. The chain is built from TRBV7-7 and TRBJ2-6, with unresolved D. CDR1 is SSHAT, CDR2 FNYEAQ, per germline (reference sequence). The CDR3 length is 14 residues. CDR3 DNA: TGTGCTAGCAGCCCCTCCCCTGGGGCCAACGTCCTGACTTTC. Its protein is CASSPSPGANVLTF.

This clonotype was observed many times. V usage is TRBV6-2 or TRBV6-3 and J usage is TRBJ2-2; the D is unclear. This CDR3 contains 13 residues. Germline lookup yields CDR1 MNHEY and CDR2 SVGEGT. Trimming pared 7 bases from V and 5 bases from J, leaving 11 bases between. CDR3 coding DNA: TGTGCCAGCACCCTGACCCGAACCGGGGAGCTGTTTTTT. Translating gives CASTLTRTGELFF.

This clonotype was counted a few times. The V gene is TRBV12-5, the J gene TRBJ1-6; D is possibly TRBD1 (6 bases). V lost 6 bases and J lost 4, with 16 bases in between. The CDR3 has 16 residues. Germline V gives CDR1 LGHNT, CDR2 FRNRAP. The CDR3 loop is CASGQVGGAYNSPLHF. In nucleotides, the CDR3 is TGTGCTAGTGGGCAGGTTGGGGGCGCATATAATTCACCCCTCCACTTT.

CDR3 sequence reads: CSASTDTGGFTDTQYF. As DNA, the CDR3 is TGCAGCGCCTCTACCGATACAGGGGGATTCACAGATACGCAGTATTTT. This chain links TRBV29-1 with TRBJ2-3; 8 positions match TRBD1. The CDR3 runs to 16 residues. Germline V lookup: CDR1 SQVTM, CDR2 ANQGSEA. The V segment lost 7 bases and the J segment 2 bases; nucleotides outside the gene matches: 14.

The chain recombines TRBV7-2 with TRBJ2-3, with 11 positions matching TRBD1. The germline V gene has CDR1 SGHTA and CDR2 FQGNSA. The V and J ends lost 2 bases and 3 bases, in that order; junction bases with no gene match: 7. The CDR3 has 17 residues. The CDR3 nucleotides read TGTGCCAGCAGCTTACCAGGACAGGGGGCGATTACAGATACGCAGTATTTT. It codes for CASSLPGQGAITDTQYF.

Ten or more counts support this clonotype. V usage is TRBV6-2 or TRBV6-3 and J usage is TRBJ1-2; the D is unclear. The CDR3 length is 12 residues. CDR1 is MNHEY, CDR2 SVGEGT, per germline. V was clipped by 4 bases and J by 4 bases, with 7 bases between them. CDR3 nucleotide sequence: TGTGCCAGCAGTTTTGGCTCCTATGGCTACACCTTC. Protein product: CASSFGSYGYTF.

The chain carries TRBV4-1 and TRBJ2-7; no clear D gene. The germline V gene has CDR1 MGHRA and CDR2 YSYEKL. The CDR3 is made up of 14 amino acids. Trimming shortened V by 1 base and J by 3 bases, and 10 bases separated the two germline ends. CDR3 amino acids: CASSQGVFGYEQYF. As DNA, the CDR3 is TGCGCCAGCAGCCAAGGGGTGTTTGGCTACGAGCAGTACTTC.

This clonotype was seen many times. This chain links TRBV9 with TRBJ2-2, with D possibly matching TRBD1 (7 bases). The CDR3 runs 17 residues. Germline V gene data show CDR1 as SGDLS and CDR2 as YYNGEE. V lost 2 bases to trimming and J lost 0 bases, with 14 bases between them. The CDR3 DNA reads as TGTGCCAGCAGCGTCGCTGGAGGGACAGCGAACACCGGGGAGCTGTTTTTT. This gives the protein CASSVAGGTANTGELFF.